Each of the 2 T cell receptor beta chains below was sequenced from the same sample in a study of blood T cell repertoires in COVID-19. Generated by immunoSEQ multiplex PCR, the TCRdb table keeps only in-frame clones and is missing some. The sample contains roughly 220,000 clones, 80% to 85% of which appear only once. Sequencing was done on a sample of peripheral blood. The receptors originated from a man aged 25-45 years with active or convalescent COVID-19.

The V gene is TRBV19, the J gene TRBJ2-7; TRBD1 agrees at 8 bases. The length of the CDR3 is 16 residues. In germline, CDR1 is LNHDA, CDR2 SQIVND (reference sequence). The V segment lost 6 bases and the J segment 0 bases; nucleotides outside the gene matches: 10. The CDR3 is CASSRAGQGSSYEQYF. DNA for the CDR3: TGTGCCAGTAGCCGGGCTGGACAGGGCAGCTCCTACGAGCAGTACTTC.

This clone showed up just once. This sequence joins TRBV5-1 and TRBJ1-1; D may be TRBD1 (6 bases). Germline CDR1 is SGHRS and CDR2 is YFSETQ. This CDR3 contains 15 residues. The germline V and J ends were trimmed by 0 bases and 3 bases, with 12 bases remaining between them. CDR3 in DNA: TGCGCCAGCAGCTTGGATTCAGGGGTGGACACTGAAGCTTTCTTT. It codes for CASSLDSGVDTEAFF.